The entry that follows covers one TCR beta chain sequence. The antigen remains undetermined. Constant-segment-primed 5'RACE gave TCR alpha and TCR beta cDNA libraries with sample barcodes and UMIs. In TCRdb, the 5' RACE reads were re-called with MiXCR into one record per CDR3 protein. Of over 250,000 distinct CDR3 sequences in the sample, approximately 15% were seen once. The entry originates in a study of T-cell memory formation after mild COVID-19. The study's findings and limits: Pre-infection memory harbored some responding clones, suggesting cross-reactive memory joined. Mostly located in CM and EM were contracting CD4+ clones, with contracting CD8+ clones located in EMRA. CD4+ bias marked clones expanding day 15 to 37, unlike balanced contracting clones.

This receptor was identified in a young man who had mild COVID-19 (a few samples of this study predate the infection). Cell type and time point are not known. Sequencing was carried out using PBMCs or a T cell subset sorted from them (not recorded which).

CDR3 in amino acids: CSAHRVDQPQHF. In DNA form, the CDR3 reads TGCAGTGCCCACCGGGTTGATCAGCCCCAGCATTTT. This chain uses TRBV20-1 with TRBJ1-5; D uncertain. The germline gives CDR1 DFQATT, CDR2 SNEGSKA (reference sequence). V lost 6 bases to trimming and J lost 5 bases, with 11 bases between them. The length of the CDR3 is 12 residues.